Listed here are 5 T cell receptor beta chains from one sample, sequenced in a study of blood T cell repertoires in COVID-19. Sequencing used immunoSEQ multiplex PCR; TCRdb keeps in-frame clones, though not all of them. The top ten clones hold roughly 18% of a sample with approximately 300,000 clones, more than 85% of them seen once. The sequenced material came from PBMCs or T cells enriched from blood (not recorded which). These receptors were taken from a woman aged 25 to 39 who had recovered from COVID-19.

The CDR3, as DNA: TGTGCCAGCAGCGTAGGATCAACAGACATAGCGGGACAGGAGCAGTACTTC. Protein sequence: CASSVGSTDIAGQEQYF. The chain uses TRBV9 and TRBJ2-7, with TRBD2 as a possible D gene (8 bases). V was pared by 0 bases and J by 7 bases, with 23 bases between. There are 17 residues in the CDR3. Germline V gene lookup returns CDR1 SGDLS and CDR2 YYNGEE.

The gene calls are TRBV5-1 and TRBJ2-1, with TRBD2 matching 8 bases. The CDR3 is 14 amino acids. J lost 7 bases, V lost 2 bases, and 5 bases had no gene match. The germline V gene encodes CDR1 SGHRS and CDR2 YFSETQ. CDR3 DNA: TGCGCCAGCAGCTTCGGCAGCGGGGGAAATGAGCAGTTCTTC. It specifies CASSFGSGGNEQFF.

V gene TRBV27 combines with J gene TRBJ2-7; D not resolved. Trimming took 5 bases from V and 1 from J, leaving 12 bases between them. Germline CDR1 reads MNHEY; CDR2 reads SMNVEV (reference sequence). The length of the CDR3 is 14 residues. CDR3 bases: TGTGCCAGCAGTCCCGAATTCGGGTCCTACGAGCAGTACTTC. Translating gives CASSPEFGSYEQYF.

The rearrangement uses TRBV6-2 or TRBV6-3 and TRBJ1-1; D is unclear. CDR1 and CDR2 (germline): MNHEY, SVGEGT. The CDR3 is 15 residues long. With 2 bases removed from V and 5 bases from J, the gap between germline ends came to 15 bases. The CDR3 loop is CASSYGEGTNTEAFF. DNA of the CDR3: TGTGCCAGCAGTTACGGAGAGGGAACGAATACTGAAGCTTTCTTT.

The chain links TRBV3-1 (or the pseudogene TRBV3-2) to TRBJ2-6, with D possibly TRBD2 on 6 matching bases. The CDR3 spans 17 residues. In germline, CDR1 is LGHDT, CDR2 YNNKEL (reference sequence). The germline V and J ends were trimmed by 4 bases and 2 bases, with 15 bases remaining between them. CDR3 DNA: TGTGCCAGCAGCCCCCCGGTGGGGGGTCCTGGGGCCAACGTCCTGACTTTC. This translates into CASSPPVGGPGANVLTF.